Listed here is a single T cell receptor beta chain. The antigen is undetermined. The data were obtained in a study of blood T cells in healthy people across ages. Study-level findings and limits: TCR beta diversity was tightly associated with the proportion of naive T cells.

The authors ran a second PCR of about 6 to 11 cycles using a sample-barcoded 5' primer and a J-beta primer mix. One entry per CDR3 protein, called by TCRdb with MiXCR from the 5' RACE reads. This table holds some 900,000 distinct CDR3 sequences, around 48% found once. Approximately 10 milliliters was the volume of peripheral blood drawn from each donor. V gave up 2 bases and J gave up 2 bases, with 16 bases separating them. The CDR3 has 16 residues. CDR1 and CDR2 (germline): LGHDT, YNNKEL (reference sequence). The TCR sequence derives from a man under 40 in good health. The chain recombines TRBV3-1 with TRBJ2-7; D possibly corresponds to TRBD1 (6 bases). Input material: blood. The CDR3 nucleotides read TGTGCCAGCAGCCAAAAGGGACACTACGACCCCTACGAGCAGTACTTC. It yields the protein CASSQKGHYDPYEQYF.